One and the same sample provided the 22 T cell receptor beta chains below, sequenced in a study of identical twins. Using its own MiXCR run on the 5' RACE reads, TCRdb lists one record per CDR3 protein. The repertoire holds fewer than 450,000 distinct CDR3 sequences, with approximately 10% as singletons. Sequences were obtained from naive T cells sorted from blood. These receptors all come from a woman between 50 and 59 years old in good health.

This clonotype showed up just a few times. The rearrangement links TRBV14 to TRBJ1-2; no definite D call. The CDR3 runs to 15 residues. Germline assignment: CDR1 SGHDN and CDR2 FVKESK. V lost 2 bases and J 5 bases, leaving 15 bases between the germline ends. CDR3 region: CASSQIHADLYGYTF. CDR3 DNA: TGTGCCAGCAGCCAAATTCATGCGGACCTTTATGGCTACACCTTC.

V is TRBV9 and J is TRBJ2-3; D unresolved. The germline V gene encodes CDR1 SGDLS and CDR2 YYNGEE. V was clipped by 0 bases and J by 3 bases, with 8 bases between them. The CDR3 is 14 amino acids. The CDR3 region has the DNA TGTGCCAGCAGCGTAGTCATGGGGACAGATACGCAGTATTTT. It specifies CASSVVMGTDTQYF.

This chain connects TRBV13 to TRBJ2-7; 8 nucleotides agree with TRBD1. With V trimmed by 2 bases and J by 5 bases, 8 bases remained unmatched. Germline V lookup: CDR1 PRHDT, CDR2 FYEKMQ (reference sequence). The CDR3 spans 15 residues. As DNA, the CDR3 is TGTGCCAGCAGCTTACGAGGACAGGGCTACCACGAGCAGTACTTC. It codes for CASSLRGQGYHEQYF.

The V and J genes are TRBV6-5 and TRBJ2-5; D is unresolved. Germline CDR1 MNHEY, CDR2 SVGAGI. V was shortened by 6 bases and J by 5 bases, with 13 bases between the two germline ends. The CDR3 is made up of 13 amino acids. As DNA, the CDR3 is TGTGCCAGCAGCACCGGGCCTGGGGAGACCCAGTACTTC. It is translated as CASSTGPGETQYF.

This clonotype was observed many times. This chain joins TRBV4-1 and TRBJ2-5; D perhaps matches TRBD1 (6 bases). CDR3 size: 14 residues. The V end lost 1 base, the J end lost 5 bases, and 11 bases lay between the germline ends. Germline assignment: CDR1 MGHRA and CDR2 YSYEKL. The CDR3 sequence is CASSQVTGRETQYF. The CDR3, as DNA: TGCGCCAGCAGCCAAGTGACAGGAAGGGAGACCCAGTACTTC.

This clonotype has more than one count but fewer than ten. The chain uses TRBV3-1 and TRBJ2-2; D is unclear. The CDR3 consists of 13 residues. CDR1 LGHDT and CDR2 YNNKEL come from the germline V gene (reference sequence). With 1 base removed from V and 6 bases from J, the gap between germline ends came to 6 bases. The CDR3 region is CASSQGVAGELFF. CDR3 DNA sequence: TGTGCCAGCAGCCAAGGTGTGGCCGGGGAGCTGTTTTTT. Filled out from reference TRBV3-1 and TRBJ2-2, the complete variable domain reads DTAVSQTPKYLVTQMGNDKSIKCEQNLGHDTMYWYKQDSKKFLKIMFSYNNKELIINETVPNRFSPKSPDKAHLNLHINSLELGDSAVYFCASSQGVAGELFFGEGSRLTVL.

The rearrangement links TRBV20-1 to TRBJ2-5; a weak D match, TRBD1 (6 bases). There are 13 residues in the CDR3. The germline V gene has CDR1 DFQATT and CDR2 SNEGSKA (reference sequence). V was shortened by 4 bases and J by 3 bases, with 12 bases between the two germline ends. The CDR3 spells CSATSRDKETQYF. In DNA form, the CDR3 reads TGCAGTGCTACCTCTCGGGACAAAGAGACCCAGTACTTC.

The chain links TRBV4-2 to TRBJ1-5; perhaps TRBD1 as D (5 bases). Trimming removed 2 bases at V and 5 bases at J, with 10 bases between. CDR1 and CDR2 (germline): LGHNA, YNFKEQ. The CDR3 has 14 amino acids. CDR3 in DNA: TGTGCCAGCAGCCAAACCCGACAGCATCAGCCCCAGCATTTT. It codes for CASSQTRQHQPQHF.

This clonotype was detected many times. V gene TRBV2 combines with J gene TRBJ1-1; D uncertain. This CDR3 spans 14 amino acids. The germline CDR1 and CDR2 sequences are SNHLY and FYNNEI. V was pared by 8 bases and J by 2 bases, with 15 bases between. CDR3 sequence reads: CASRRLLSNTEAFF. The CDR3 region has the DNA TGTGCCAGCCGTAGACTCCTGAGTAACACTGAAGCTTTCTTT.

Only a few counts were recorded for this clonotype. The CDR3 coding sequence is TGTGCCAGCAGTTTATGGACAGGGGTCCCCGGGGAGCTGTTTTTT. Translating gives CASSLWTGVPGELFF. This chain connects TRBV12-3 or TRBV12-4 to TRBJ2-2; 9 bases fit TRBD1. V trimming: 2 bases; J trimming: 6 bases; junction bases outside the gene matches: 4. The CDR3 runs to 15 residues.

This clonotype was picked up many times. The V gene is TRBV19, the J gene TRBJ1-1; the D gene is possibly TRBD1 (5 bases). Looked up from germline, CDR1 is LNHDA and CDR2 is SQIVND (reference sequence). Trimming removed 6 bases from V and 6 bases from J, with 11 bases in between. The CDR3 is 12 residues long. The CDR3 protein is CASRLTGAEAFF. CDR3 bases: TGTGCCAGTAGGCTTACAGGAGCTGAAGCTTTCTTT.

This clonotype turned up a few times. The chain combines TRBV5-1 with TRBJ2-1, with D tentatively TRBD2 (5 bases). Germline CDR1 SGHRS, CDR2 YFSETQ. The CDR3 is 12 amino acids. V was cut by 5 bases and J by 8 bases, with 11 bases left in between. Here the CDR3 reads CASSKRDDEQFF. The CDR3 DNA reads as TGCGCCAGCAGTAAACGGGATGATGAGCAGTTCTTC.

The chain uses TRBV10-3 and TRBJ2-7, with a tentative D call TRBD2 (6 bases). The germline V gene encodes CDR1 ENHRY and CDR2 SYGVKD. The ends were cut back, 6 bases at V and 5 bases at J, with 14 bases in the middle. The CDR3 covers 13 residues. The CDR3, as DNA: TGTGCCATCAGGGGGAGGTTTGAGGACGAGCAGTACTTC. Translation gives CAIRGRFEDEQYF.

The CDR3 sequence: CSVQPPRGETQYF. The CDR3 DNA follows: TGCAGTGTTCAACCACCCAGGGGTGAGACCCAGTACTTC. This rearrangement joins TRBV20-1 to TRBJ2-5; D is perhaps TRBD1 (6 bases). Trimming stripped 7 bases from V and 5 bases from J, with 17 bases between. The CDR3 consists of 13 residues. Germline V gene data show CDR1 as DFQATT and CDR2 as SNEGSKA (reference sequence).

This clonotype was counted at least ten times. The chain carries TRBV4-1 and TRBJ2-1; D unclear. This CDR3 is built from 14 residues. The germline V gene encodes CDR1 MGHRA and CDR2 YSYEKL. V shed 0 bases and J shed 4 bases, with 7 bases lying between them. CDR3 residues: CASSQDSSYNEQFF. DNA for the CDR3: TGCGCCAGCAGCCAAGACTCCTCTTACAATGAGCAGTTCTTC.

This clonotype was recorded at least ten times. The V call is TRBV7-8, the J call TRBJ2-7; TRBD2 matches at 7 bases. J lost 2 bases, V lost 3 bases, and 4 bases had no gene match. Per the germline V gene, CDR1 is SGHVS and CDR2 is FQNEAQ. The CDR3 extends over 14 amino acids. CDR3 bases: TGTGCCAGCAGCTTGAGTCTAGCGGCCTACGAGCAGTACGTC. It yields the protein CASSLSLAAYEQYV.

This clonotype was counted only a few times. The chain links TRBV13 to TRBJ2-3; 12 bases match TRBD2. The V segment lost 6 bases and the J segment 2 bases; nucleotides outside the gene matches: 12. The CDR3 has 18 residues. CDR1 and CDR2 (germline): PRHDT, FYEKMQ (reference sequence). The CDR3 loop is CASRRWRTSGKLTDTQYF. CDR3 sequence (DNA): TGTGCCAGCAGAAGATGGAGGACTAGCGGGAAGCTCACAGATACGCAGTATTTT.

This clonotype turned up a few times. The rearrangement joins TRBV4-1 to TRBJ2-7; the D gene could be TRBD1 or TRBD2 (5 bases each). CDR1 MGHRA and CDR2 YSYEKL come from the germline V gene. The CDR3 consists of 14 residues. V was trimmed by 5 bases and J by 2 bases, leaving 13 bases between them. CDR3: CASSSGTGTYEQYF. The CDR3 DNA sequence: TGCGCCAGCAGCTCCGGGACGGGGACCTACGAGCAGTACTTC.

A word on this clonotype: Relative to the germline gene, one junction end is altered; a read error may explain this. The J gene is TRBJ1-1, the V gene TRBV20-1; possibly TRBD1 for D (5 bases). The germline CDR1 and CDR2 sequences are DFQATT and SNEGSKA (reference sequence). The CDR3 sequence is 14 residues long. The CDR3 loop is CSARVPRGGFEPFF. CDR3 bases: TGCAGTGCTAGAGTTCCTCGTGGGGGGTTTGAACCTTTCTTT.

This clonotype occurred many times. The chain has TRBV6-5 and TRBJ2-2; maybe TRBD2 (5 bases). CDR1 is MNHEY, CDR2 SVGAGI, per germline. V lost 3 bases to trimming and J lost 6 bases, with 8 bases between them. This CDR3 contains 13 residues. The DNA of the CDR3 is TGTGCCAGCAGTTATCCTAGCCCCGGGGAGCTGTTTTTT. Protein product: CASSYPSPGELFF.

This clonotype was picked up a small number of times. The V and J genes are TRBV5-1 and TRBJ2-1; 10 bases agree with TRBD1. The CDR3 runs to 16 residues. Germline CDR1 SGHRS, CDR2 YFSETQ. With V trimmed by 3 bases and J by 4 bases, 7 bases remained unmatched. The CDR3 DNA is TGCGCCAGCAGCTCCTGGACAGGGGGTTCATACAATGAGCAGTTCTTC. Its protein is CASSSWTGGSYNEQFF.

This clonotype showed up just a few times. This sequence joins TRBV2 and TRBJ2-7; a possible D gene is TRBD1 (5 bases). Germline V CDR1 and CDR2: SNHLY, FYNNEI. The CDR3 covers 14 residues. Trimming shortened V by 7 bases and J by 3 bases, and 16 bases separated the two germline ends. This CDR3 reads CASTLRQGNYEQYV. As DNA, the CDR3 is TGTGCCAGCACCCTACGGCAGGGTAACTACGAGCAGTACGTC.